This passage covers 17 T cell receptor beta chains from one sample sequenced in a study of cytomegalovirus exposure and HLA in healthy donors. The repertoire was sequenced with immunoSEQ multiplex PCR; TCRdb's copy has only in-frame clones and lacks some. The table includes some 140,000 clones, roughly nine tenths detected once. The specimen sequenced was PBMCs. These receptors were obtained from a woman under 30 in good health and CMV-seropositive.

The rearrangement joins TRBV7-2 to TRBJ2-5; 14 bases are shared with TRBD2. Per the germline V gene, CDR1 is SGHTA and CDR2 is FQGNSA. CDR3 size: 15 residues. Losses at the gene ends were 6 bases for V and 4 bases for J; bases not matched to a gene: 4. The CDR3 nucleotides read TGTGCCAGCAGTCCGACTAGCGGGGGGGCAGAGACCCAGTACTTC. Protein product: CASSPTSGGAETQYF. The full variable domain, its missing parts supplied by reference TRBV7-2 and TRBJ2-5, is GAGVSQSPSNKVTEKGKDVELRCDPISGHTALYWYRQSLGQGLEFLIYFQGNSAPDKSGLPSDRFSAERTGGSVSTLTIQRTQQEDSAVYLCASSPTSGGAETQYFGPGTRLLVL.

The rearrangement joins TRBV6-6 to TRBJ2-3, with D perhaps TRBD1 (5 bases). Between the trimmed V and J ends, which lost 7 bases and 2 bases, there was a span of 13 bases. Germline V gene sequence: CDR1 MNHNY, CDR2 SVGAGI (reference sequence). The CDR3 runs to 14 residues. In nucleotides, the CDR3 is TGTGCCAGCATGTTCCAGGGCCACACAGATACGCAGTATTTT. Amino acids: CASMFQGHTDTQYF.

This clone was counted only a few times. The rearrangement joins TRBV5-1 to TRBJ1-4; D is perhaps TRBD1 (6 bases). Per germline, CDR1 SGHRS and CDR2 YFSETQ. V dropped 4 bases and J dropped 0 bases, with 13 bases sitting between them. The CDR3 has 16 amino acids. CDR3 sequence reads: CASSLGTTTTNEKLFF. CDR3 DNA: TGCGCCAGCAGCCTCGGGACAACCACAACTAATGAAAAACTGTTTTTT.

V gene TRBV4-1 combines with J gene TRBJ2-3; D might be TRBD2 (7 bases). This CDR3 region has 16 residues. Germline values: CDR1 MGHRA, CDR2 YSYEKL. Trimming left V 1 base short and J 6 bases short, with 17 bases between. CDR3 coding DNA: TGCGCCAGCAGCCAAGGGTGGGGGGGGCAGTCCGATACGCAGTATTTT. It is translated as CASSQGWGGQSDTQYF.

This chain connects TRBV28 to TRBJ1-2, with 7 bases that match TRBD1. Germline V gene data show CDR1 as MDHEN and CDR2 as SYDVKM. Losses at the gene ends were 6 bases for V and 0 bases for J; bases not matched to a gene: 19. The CDR3 has 19 amino acids. CDR3 DNA sequence: TGTGCCAGCAGCTCCACCCTCTTCTTCGACAGGGCCCCTAACTATGGCTACACCTTC. Encoded protein: CASSSTLFFDRAPNYGYTF.

V usage is TRBV5-6 and J usage is TRBJ2-2, with D perhaps matching TRBD1 (5 bases). Germline values: CDR1 SGHDT, CDR2 YYEEEE. The CDR3 sequence is 15 residues long. The V end was cut by 0 bases, the J end by 2 bases, with 8 bases between. The CDR3 DNA follows: TGTGCCAGCAGCTTGGGGACATTAAACACCGGGGAGCTGTTTTTT. The encoded protein is CASSLGTLNTGELFF.

The V call is TRBV2, the J call TRBJ2-7; D is ambiguous. V was pared by 0 bases and J by 3 bases, with 6 bases between. The CDR3 contains 13 residues. The germline V gene encodes CDR1 SNHLY and CDR2 FYNNEI. The CDR3 DNA is TGTGCCAGCAGTGAAGCGTCTTTCTACGAGCAGTACTTC. Protein product: CASSEASFYEQYF. Variable domain in full (rest from reference TRBV2 and TRBJ2-7): EPEVTQTPSHQVTQMGQEVILRCVPISNHLYFYWYRQILGQKVEFLVSFYNNEISEKSEIFDDQFSVERPDGSNFTLKIRSTKLEDSAMYFCASSEASFYEQYFGPGTRLTVT.

This clone was counted a single time. J is TRBJ2-3 and V is TRBV15; tentatively, D is TRBD1 (6 bases). Germline V lookup: CDR1 LNHNV, CDR2 YYDKDF (reference sequence). The germline V and J ends were trimmed by 4 bases and 2 bases, with 10 bases remaining between them. The CDR3 is 14 residues long. CDR3 residues: CATSKDRATDTQYF. The CDR3 nucleotides are TGTGCCACCAGCAAGGACAGAGCCACAGATACGCAGTATTTT.

V is TRBV5-6 and J is TRBJ2-4; D gene unclear. V was cut by 1 base and J by 4 bases, with 15 bases left in between. The V gene's germline CDR1 is SGHDT and CDR2 YYEEEE. This CDR3 has 16 residues. The CDR3 loop reads CASSLLDISRKNIQYF. In DNA, the CDR3 is TGTGCCAGCAGCTTGCTCGACATAAGCAGGAAAAACATTCAGTACTTC.

V is TRBV7-8 and J is TRBJ2-5; D ambiguous. There are 14 residues in the CDR3. Trimming removed 0 bases from V and 1 base from J, with 6 bases in between. Germline V lookup: CDR1 SGHVS, CDR2 FQNEAQ. This chain's CDR3 is CASSLAHSQETQYF. The CDR3 coding sequence is TGTGCCAGCAGCTTAGCGCACAGCCAAGAGACCCAGTACTTC.

J is TRBJ2-2 and V is TRBV28, with D tentatively TRBD1 (6 bases). The CDR3 loop spans 15 amino acids. Per germline, CDR1 MDHEN and CDR2 SYDVKM. The V and J ends lost 6 bases and 4 bases respectively, with 15 bases between them. CDR3 coding DNA: TGTGCCAGCAGAAGATCTACAGGGACCACCGGGGAGCTGTTTTTT. It codes for CASRRSTGTTGELFF.

The chain links TRBV19 to TRBJ2-3; 7 nucleotides align to TRBD1. Germline V CDR1 and CDR2: LNHDA, SQIVND (reference sequence). V lost 5 bases, J lost 3 bases, and 11 bases stayed unmatched. This CDR3 comprises 16 residues. CDR3 in DNA: TGTGCCAGTAGTCCGTGGGGACAGACTGAAACAGATACGCAGTATTTT. Its protein product is CASSPWGQTETDTQYF.

CDR3 DNA sequence: TGTGCCAGCAGCCTCCCAGGGCAGTTGGAGACCGGGGAGCTGTTTTTT. Protein: CASSLPGQLETGELFF. The V and J genes are TRBV7-6 and TRBJ2-2, with a tentative D call TRBD1 (5 bases). The CDR3 covers 16 residues. From germline, CDR1 is SGHVS and CDR2 FNYEAQ. Trimming left V 5 bases short and J 5 bases short, with 18 bases between.

The gene calls are TRBV6-4 and TRBJ2-1; 11 positions match TRBD2. Germline CDR1 MRHNA, CDR2 SNTAGT. This CDR3 spans 15 amino acids. J gave up 10 bases and V 2 bases, and 7 bases lay outside the gene matches. CDR3 DNA: TGTGCCAGCAGTGACGGGAATAGCGGGGGGGCGGAGCAGTTCTTC. Translating it yields CASSDGNSGGAEQFF.

V and J are TRBV5-4 and TRBJ2-5; 11 nucleotides match TRBD1. The CDR3 totals 14 residues. Germline V gene sequence: CDR1 SGHNT, CDR2 YYREEE (reference sequence). V lost 3 bases and J lost 5; bases outside the gene matches: 3. CDR3 region: CASSWDRGEETQYF. The CDR3 DNA reads as TGTGCCAGCAGCTGGGACAGGGGGGAGGAGACCCAGTACTTC.

The V call is TRBV6-6, the J call TRBJ2-7; 7 bases are shared with TRBD2. Germline lookup yields CDR1 MNHNY and CDR2 SVGAGI (reference sequence). Germline trimming cut 5 bases from V and 5 bases from J; bases unmatched to any gene: 9. The CDR3 spans 14 residues. The CDR3 protein is CASSDGGSSDEQYF. The DNA for the CDR3 is TGTGCCAGCAGTGACGGGGGGAGTAGCGACGAGCAGTACTTC.

J is TRBJ2-5 and V is TRBV29-1, with 8 positions matching TRBD2. J lost 4 bases, V lost 2 bases, and 3 bases had no gene match. Germline lookup yields CDR1 SQVTM and CDR2 ANQGSEA. There are 13 residues in the CDR3. CDR3 region: CSVESGGPETQYF. The CDR3 DNA sequence: TGCAGCGTTGAATCGGGGGGGCCAGAGACCCAGTACTTC.